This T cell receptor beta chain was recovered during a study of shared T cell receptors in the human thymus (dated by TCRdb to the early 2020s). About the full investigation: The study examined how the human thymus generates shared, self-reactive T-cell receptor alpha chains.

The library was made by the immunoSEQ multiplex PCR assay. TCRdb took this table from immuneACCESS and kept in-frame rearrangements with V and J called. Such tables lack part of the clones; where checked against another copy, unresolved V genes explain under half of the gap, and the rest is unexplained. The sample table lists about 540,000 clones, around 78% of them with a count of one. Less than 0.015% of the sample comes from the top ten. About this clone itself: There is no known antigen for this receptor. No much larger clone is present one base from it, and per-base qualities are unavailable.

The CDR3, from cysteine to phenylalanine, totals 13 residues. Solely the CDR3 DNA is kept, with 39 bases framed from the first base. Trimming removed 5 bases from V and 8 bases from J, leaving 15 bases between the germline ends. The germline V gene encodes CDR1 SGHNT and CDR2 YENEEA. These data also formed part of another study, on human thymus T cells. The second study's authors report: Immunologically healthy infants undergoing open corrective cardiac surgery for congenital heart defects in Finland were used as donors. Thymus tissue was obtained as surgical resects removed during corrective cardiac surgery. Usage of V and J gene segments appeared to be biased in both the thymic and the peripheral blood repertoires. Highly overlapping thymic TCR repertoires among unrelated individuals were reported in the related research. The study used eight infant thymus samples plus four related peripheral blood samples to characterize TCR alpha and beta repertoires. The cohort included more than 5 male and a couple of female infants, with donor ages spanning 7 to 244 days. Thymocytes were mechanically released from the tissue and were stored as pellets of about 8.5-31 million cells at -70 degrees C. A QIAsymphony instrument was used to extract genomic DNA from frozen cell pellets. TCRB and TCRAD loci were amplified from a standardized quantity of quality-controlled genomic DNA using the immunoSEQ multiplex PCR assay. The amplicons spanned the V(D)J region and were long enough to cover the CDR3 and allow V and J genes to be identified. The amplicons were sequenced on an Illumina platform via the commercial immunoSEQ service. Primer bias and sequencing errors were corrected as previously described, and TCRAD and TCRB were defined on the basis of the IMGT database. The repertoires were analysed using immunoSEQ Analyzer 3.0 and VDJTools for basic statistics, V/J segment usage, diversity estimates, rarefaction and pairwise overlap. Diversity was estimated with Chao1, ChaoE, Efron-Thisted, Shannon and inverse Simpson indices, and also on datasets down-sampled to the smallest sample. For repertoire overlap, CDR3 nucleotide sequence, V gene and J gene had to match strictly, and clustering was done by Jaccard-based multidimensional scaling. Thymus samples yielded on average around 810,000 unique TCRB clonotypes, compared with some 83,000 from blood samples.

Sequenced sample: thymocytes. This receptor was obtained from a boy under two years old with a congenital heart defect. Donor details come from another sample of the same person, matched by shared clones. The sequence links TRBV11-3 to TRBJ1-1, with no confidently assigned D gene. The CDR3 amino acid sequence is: CASSPPRGNEAFF. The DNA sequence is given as TGTGCCAGCAGCCCCCCACGGGGTAACGAAGCTTTCTTT.